One sample yielded the 32 T cell receptor beta chains listed below, sequenced in a study of T cell repertoires in cytomegalovirus infection. Via MiXCR, TCRdb re-called the reads, giving one row per CDR3 protein. Seen here are some 600,000 distinct CDR3 sequences, approximately 24% observed once, and the top ten hold approximately 8%. What was sequenced was CD8+ T cells from PBMCs. The receptors come from a human donor in good health (CMV status not recorded). Some clones in this sample may be carry-over from other donors' samples.

There are many counts of this clonotype. The chain has TRBV4-3 and TRBJ1-5; D is unresolved. Trimming left V 0 bases short and J 2 bases short, with 11 bases between. The germline gives CDR1 LGHNA, CDR2 YSLEER. The CDR3 covers 16 residues. Here the CDR3 reads CASSQDWGTRNQPQHF. The CDR3 DNA follows: TGCGCCAGCAGCCAAGATTGGGGAACGCGCAATCAGCCCCAGCATTTT.

This rearrangement joins TRBV20-1 to TRBJ2-3; 7 positions match TRBD2. This CDR3 has 15 amino acids. Germline V gives CDR1 DFQATT, CDR2 SNEGSKA (reference sequence). V dropped 0 bases and J dropped 2; count of bases not matched to a gene: 5. As DNA, the CDR3 is TGCAGTGCTAGAGAACGAGCGGGGATCACAGATACGCAGTATTTT. Translating gives CSARERAGITDTQYF.

V gene TRBV2 combines with J gene TRBJ1-1, with a weak D call TRBD1 (6 bases). Germline assignment: CDR1 SNHLY and CDR2 FYNNEI. V lost 7 bases and J 11 bases, leaving 20 bases between the germline ends. The CDR3 runs to 13 residues. CDR3 in amino acids: CASTSLGNREAFF. The DNA for the CDR3 is TGTGCCAGCACCTCCCTGGGGAACAGGGAGGCTTTCTTT.

Points on this clonotype: This sequence may be a read error, since a much larger clone differs from it by one base. The chain employs TRBV10-3 and TRBJ2-1; D gene uncertain. The germline V gene has CDR1 ENHRY and CDR2 SYGVKD. CDR3 length: 14 amino acids. The CDR3 loop reads CTISEVGAFNEQFF. The CDR3 nucleotides read TGTACCATCAGTGAGGTTGGCGCCTTCAATGAGCAGTTCTTC.

Comments on this clonotype: One end of the junction does not line up with germline, which may come from a read error. The chain is built from TRBV28 and TRBJ1-2; D is unresolved. The CDR3 contains 17 residues. Germline V CDR1 and CDR2: MDHEN, SYDVKM. CDR3 loop: CVSSFFNNLVNHYGYTF. DNA for the CDR3: TGTGTCAGCAGTTTTTTCAATAACCTAGTTAACCACTATGGCTACACCTTC.

This clonotype came up a few times. This chain uses TRBV2 with TRBJ1-1, with a possible D match to TRBD1 (6 bases). Germline values: CDR1 SNHLY, CDR2 FYNNEI. The CDR3 spans 12 residues. Trimming left V 7 bases short and J 7 bases short, with 13 bases between. The CDR3 DNA follows: TGTGCCAGCACCCCAGGGGCGAGTGAAGCTTTCTTT. It codes for CASTPGASEAFF.

The table lists this clonotype with many counts. The V gene is TRBV7-8, the J gene TRBJ1-5; 7 nucleotides align to TRBD1. Trimming cost V 4 bases and J 1 base; bases outside gene matches: 4. The CDR3 totals 15 residues. CDR1 is SGHVS, CDR2 FQNEAQ, per germline. The CDR3 DNA is TGTGCCAGCAGCTCCGACAGGGCGAGCAATCAGCCCCAGCATTTT. Translated, it gives CASSSDRASNQPQHF.

This clonotype showed up many times. The rearrangement joins TRBV7-2 to TRBJ2-3; weak D call: TRBD2 (9 bases). The CDR3 spans 18 residues. CDR1 is SGHTA, CDR2 FQGNSA, per germline. V dropped 5 bases and J dropped 0 bases, with 21 bases sitting between them. The CDR3 loop reads CASSPGGFSGGSTDTQYF. The CDR3 DNA is TGTGCCAGCAGCCCAGGGGGCTTTAGCGGGGGTAGCACAGATACGCAGTATTTT.

The chain combines TRBV29-1 with TRBJ1-2; tentative D call: TRBD1 (6 bases). The germline CDR1 and CDR2 sequences are SQVTM and ANQGSEA. The CDR3 extends over 13 amino acids. The ends were cut back, 6 bases at V and 8 bases at J, with 19 bases in the middle. In DNA, the CDR3 is TGCAGCGTGGGGGGGGGGCAGGGTGGCGGCTACACCTTC. It specifies CSVGGGQGGGYTF.

This clonotype was seen only a few times. The chain links TRBV19 to TRBJ2-3; D gene uncertain. This CDR3 region has 14 residues. V gave up 3 bases and J gave up 3 bases, with 10 bases separating them. Germline values: CDR1 LNHDA, CDR2 SQIVND (reference sequence). In nucleotides, the CDR3 is TGTGCCAGTAGTATCCGGACCAGAACAGATACGCAGTATTTT. Protein sequence: CASSIRTRTDTQYF.

In its sample, this clonotype was seen a few times. The chain recombines TRBV2 with TRBJ2-7; D might be TRBD1 (5 bases). V lost 2 bases and J lost 3, with 14 bases in between. Germline V lookup: CDR1 SNHLY, CDR2 FYNNEI. There are 15 residues in the CDR3. CDR3 sequence reads: CASSESTGFFYEQYV. As DNA, the CDR3 is TGTGCCAGCAGTGAAAGTACAGGTTTTTTCTACGAGCAGTACGTC.

This clonotype was seen a handful of times. The V gene is TRBV29-1, the J gene TRBJ2-2, with 8 bases lining up with TRBD1. Per germline, CDR1 SQVTM and CDR2 ANQGSEA. V gave up 6 bases and J gave up 2 bases; unmatched junction bases: 14. The CDR3 extends over 17 amino acids. The CDR3 nucleotides read TGCAGCGTCGGACCACTACCGGGACAGGATAACACCGGGGAGCTGTTTTTT. Translation: CSVGPLPGQDNTGELFF.

The V and J genes are TRBV20-1 and TRBJ2-1; 8 nucleotides line up with TRBD2. The CDR3 runs to 13 residues. The germline gives CDR1 DFQATT, CDR2 SNEGSKA (reference sequence). With 7 bases clipped from V and 2 bases from J, the junction kept 4 bases outside the gene matches. In nucleotides, the CDR3 is TGCAGTGTCCGACTAGCGCCCTACAATGAGCAGTTCTTC. Amino acid sequence: CSVRLAPYNEQFF.

This clonotype was recorded only once. V usage is TRBV28 and J usage is TRBJ1-4; 9 bases are shared with TRBD1. Germline loops: CDR1 MDHEN, CDR2 SYDVKM. V was clipped by 3 bases and J by 4 bases; unmatched bases: 3. The CDR3 totals 15 residues. The CDR3 nucleotides read TGTGCCAGCAGTTTGCGGGACAGGGTTAATGAAAAACTGTTTTTT. This sequence encodes CASSLRDRVNEKLFF.

A note on this clonotype: The junction and the germline gene differ at one end; a read error may be behind it. J is TRBJ2-1 and V is TRBV11-2, with D possibly matching TRBD2 (6 bases). The CDR3 has 11 amino acids. CDR1 and CDR2 from the germline V gene are SGHAT and FQNNGV. The CDR3 spells CARSSAGEQFF. The CDR3, as DNA: TGTGCCCGCAGCTCCGCGGGGGAGCAGTTCTTC.

This clonotype turned up a few times. This rearrangement joins TRBV12-3 or TRBV12-4 to TRBJ1-1; maybe TRBD1 (5 bases). V lost 6 bases to trimming and J lost 6 bases, with 11 bases between them. The CDR3 runs to 12 residues. DNA of the CDR3: TGTGCCAGCAGATTACGGGGCTCTGAAGCTTTCTTT. Translation: CASRLRGSEAFF.

This clonotype was seen many times. The CDR3 DNA is TGTGCCAGCAGCCCCGGCTACGGGGTCCCAGATACGCAGTATTTT. Translation gives CASSPGYGVPDTQYF. The rearrangement links TRBV7-3 to TRBJ2-3; D might be TRBD2 (5 bases). Trimming took off 5 bases at V and 4 bases at J, with 16 bases between the two ends. Germline CDR1 SGHTA, CDR2 FQGTGA. CDR3 length: 15 residues.

This clonotype was seen a handful of times. V usage is TRBV19 and J usage is TRBJ1-1; D is possibly TRBD1 (6 bases). Trimming took 7 bases from V and 6 from J, leaving 12 bases between them. Germline V gene sequence: CDR1 LNHDA, CDR2 SQIVND (reference sequence). The CDR3 has 12 amino acids. The CDR3 is CASTQGRAEAFF. The CDR3 DNA is TGTGCCAGTACCCAGGGGAGGGCTGAAGCTTTCTTT.

V gene TRBV29-1 combines with J gene TRBJ2-6; D not certain. Deletions cut 2 bases from V and 2 bases from J, with 7 bases between. Germline V gene sequence: CDR1 SQVTM, CDR2 ANQGSEA. CDR3 length: 14 residues. CDR3 in DNA: TGCAGCGTTGAATTCCCCCCTGGGGCCAACGTCCTGACTTTC. It codes for CSVEFPPGANVLTF. Full variable domain (outside the CDR3, taken from reference TRBV29-1 and TRBJ2-6): SAVISQKPSRDICQRGTSLTIQCQVDSQVTMMFWYRQQPGQSLTLIATANQGSEATYESGFVIDKFPISRPNLTFSTLTVSNMSPEDSSIYLCSVEFPPGANVLTFGAGSRLTVL.

This clonotype has a count of ten or more. The chain carries TRBV7-3 and TRBJ1-1, with D unresolved. The V end was cut by 2 bases, the J end by 4 bases, with 14 bases between. CDR1 is SGHTA, CDR2 FQGTGA, per germline. The CDR3 runs to 15 residues. CDR3 in DNA: TGTGCCAGCAGCTTAGGACCAACTCCGGCCACTGAAGCTTTCTTT. It codes for CASSLGPTPATEAFF. The whole variable domain, filled in from reference TRBV7-3 and TRBJ1-1, reads GAGVSQTPSNKVTEKGKYVELRCDPISGHTALYWYRQSLGQGPEFLIYFQGTGAADDSGLPNDRFFAVRPEGSVSTLKIQRTERGDSAVYLCASSLGPTPATEAFFGQGTRLTVV.

About this clonotype: The missing conserved phenylalanine or tryptophan at the end of this CDR3 makes a read error likely. The V and J genes are TRBV6-2 or TRBV6-3 and TRBJ2-1; tentatively, D is TRBD2 (6 bases). The germline gives CDR1 MNHEY, CDR2 SVGEGT. The CDR3 sequence is 15 residues long. V was cut by 10 bases and J by 3 bases, with 19 bases left in between. Here the CDR3 reads CATTPGDPLYNEQFI. In DNA, the CDR3 is TGTGCCACGACCCCGGGGGATCCGCTCTACAATGAGCAGTTCATC.

This clonotype was observed many times. The rearrangement uses TRBV7-6 and TRBJ2-3; D is ambiguous. The CDR3 runs 15 residues. The V end lost 1 base, the J end lost 4 bases, and 12 bases lay between the germline ends. CDR1 and CDR2 from the germline V gene are SGHVS and FNYEAQ. The CDR3 loop reads CASSLGPRSADTQYF. The CDR3 DNA reads TGTGCCAGCAGCTTAGGACCTAGGAGTGCAGATACGCAGTATTTT.

The V gene is TRBV20-1, the J gene TRBJ1-1; D is possibly TRBD1 (6 bases). This CDR3 comprises 13 residues. Looked up from germline, CDR1 is DFQATT and CDR2 is SNEGSKA (reference sequence). V was shortened by 6 bases and J by 8 bases, with 19 bases between the two germline ends. This CDR3 is CSAPEGQYLEAFF. CDR3 coding DNA: TGCAGTGCCCCAGAAGGACAGTACCTAGAAGCTTTCTTT.

This clonotype has only a few counts. Written as DNA, the CDR3 is TGTGCCAGCAGCTTTGTAGCCAGTAGCGGGGGGACCTACAATGAGCAGTTCTTC. The encoded protein is CASSFVASSGGTYNEQFF. V usage is TRBV7-6 and J usage is TRBJ2-1; 10 bases are shared with TRBD2. V lost 3 bases to trimming and J lost 2 bases; unmatched junction nucleotides: 10. CDR1 and CDR2 from the germline V gene are SGHVS and FNYEAQ. The CDR3 is 18 residues long.

This rearrangement joins TRBV2 to TRBJ2-6; 8 nucleotides match TRBD1. The CDR3 consists of 16 residues. Trimming removed 5 bases from V and 2 bases from J; junction bases left unmatched: 5. From germline, CDR1 is SNHLY and CDR2 FYNNEI. The CDR3, as DNA: TGTGCCAGCAGTAGGGACAGGACTCCTGGGGCCAACGTCCTGACTTTC. As protein: CASSRDRTPGANVLTF. The full variable domain, in which reference TRBV2 and TRBJ2-6 provide the parts outside the CDR3, is EPEVTQTPSHQVTQMGQEVILRCVPISNHLYFYWYRQILGQKVEFLVSFYNNEISEKSEIFDDQFSVERPDGSNFTLKIRSTKLEDSAMYFCASSRDRTPGANVLTFGAGSRLTVL.

This sequence joins TRBV6-5 and TRBJ1-6, with D perhaps TRBD1 (5 bases). Trimming pared 3 bases from V and 8 bases from J, leaving 17 bases between. The CDR3 is 16 amino acids. Germline V CDR1 and CDR2: MNHEY, SVGAGI. CDR3 DNA: TGTGCCAGCAGTTATCCAGGGAATCCGATTGATTCACCCCTCCACTTT. Protein: CASSYPGNPIDSPLHF.

The V gene is TRBV28, the J gene TRBJ2-5; D is unresolved. In germline, CDR1 is MDHEN, CDR2 SYDVKM. CDR3 length: 14 amino acids. Deletions cut 5 bases from V and 5 bases from J, with 15 bases between. CDR3 DNA: TGTGCCAGCAGTGTTGAGTCGTTCTTGGAGACCCAGTACTTC. Amino acid sequence: CASSVESFLETQYF.

J is TRBJ1-2 and V is TRBV6-5; 8 nucleotides match TRBD1. Germline assignment: CDR1 MNHEY and CDR2 SVGAGI. The J segment lost 6 bases and the V segment lost 2 bases, leaving 5 bases of the junction unmatched. The CDR3 spans 14 residues. CDR3 bases: TGTGCCAGCAGTTACGCAGACAGGGGAGATGGCTACACCTTC. As protein: CASSYADRGDGYTF.

The sample holds a few counts of this clonotype. The chain uses TRBV7-2 and TRBJ2-7; no clear D gene. V was trimmed by 8 bases and J by 3 bases, leaving 8 bases between them. The CDR3 has 11 residues. From germline, CDR1 is SGHTA and CDR2 FQGNSA. CDR3 sequence reads: CASRHGYEQYF. CDR3 sequence (DNA): TGTGCCAGCCGCCACGGCTACGAGCAGTACTTC.

This clonotype was observed many times. The V and J genes are TRBV7-9 and TRBJ2-1, with TRBD2 matching 13 bases. This CDR3 is built from 17 residues. CDR1 and CDR2 (germline): SEHNR, FQNEAQ (reference sequence). The trim removed 8 bases at V and 2 bases at J, leaving 9 bases unmatched. Here the CDR3 reads CASGEGLAGPPYNEQFF. The CDR3 DNA reads as TGTGCCAGCGGGGAGGGACTAGCGGGGCCGCCCTACAATGAGCAGTTCTTC.

This clonotype has ten or more counts. The CDR3, as DNA: TGTGCCAGCAGCCATGCTGGGGCGGGCGAGCAGTACTTC. Protein sequence: CASSHAGAGEQYF. The rearrangement uses TRBV4-2 and TRBJ2-7, with D perhaps given as TRBD1 or TRBD2 (5 bases each). Germline V gene lookup returns CDR1 LGHNA and CDR2 YNFKEQ. V was cut by 3 bases and J by 6 bases, with 12 bases left in between. This CDR3 has 13 residues.

The V call is TRBV6-6, the J call TRBJ2-1; D uncertain. This CDR3 has 12 amino acids. The V gene's germline CDR1 is MNHNY and CDR2 SVGAGI (reference sequence). Trimming shortened V by 8 bases and J by 9 bases, and 14 bases separated the two germline ends. The CDR3 is CASSPSVFEQFF. CDR3 DNA: TGTGCCAGCTCCCCGTCGGTGTTTGAGCAGTTCTTC.